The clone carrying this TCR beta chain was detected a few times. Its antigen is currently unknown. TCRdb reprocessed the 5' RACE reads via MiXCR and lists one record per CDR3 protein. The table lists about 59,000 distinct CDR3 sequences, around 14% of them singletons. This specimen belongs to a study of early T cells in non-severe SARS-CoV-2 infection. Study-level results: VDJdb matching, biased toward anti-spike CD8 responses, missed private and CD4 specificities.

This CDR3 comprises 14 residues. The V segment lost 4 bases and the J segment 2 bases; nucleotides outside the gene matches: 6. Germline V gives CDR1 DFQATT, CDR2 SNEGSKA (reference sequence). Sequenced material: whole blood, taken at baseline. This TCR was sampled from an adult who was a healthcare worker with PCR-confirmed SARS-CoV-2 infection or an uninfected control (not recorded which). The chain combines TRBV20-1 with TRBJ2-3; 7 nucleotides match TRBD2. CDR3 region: CSAIGLVITDTQYF. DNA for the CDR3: TGCAGTGCTATCGGACTAGTCATCACAGATACGCAGTATTTT.